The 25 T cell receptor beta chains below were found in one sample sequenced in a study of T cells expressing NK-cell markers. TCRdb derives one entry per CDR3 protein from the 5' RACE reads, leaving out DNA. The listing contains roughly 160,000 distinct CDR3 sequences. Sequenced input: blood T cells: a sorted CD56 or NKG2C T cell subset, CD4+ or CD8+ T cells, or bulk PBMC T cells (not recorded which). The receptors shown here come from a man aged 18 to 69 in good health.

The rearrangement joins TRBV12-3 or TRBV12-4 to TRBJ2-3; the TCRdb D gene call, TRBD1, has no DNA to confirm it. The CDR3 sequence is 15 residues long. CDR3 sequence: CASSNPGDSTDTQYF.

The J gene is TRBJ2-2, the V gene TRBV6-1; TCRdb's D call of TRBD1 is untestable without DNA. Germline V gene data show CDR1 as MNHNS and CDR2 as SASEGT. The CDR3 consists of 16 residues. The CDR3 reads CASSLDRGRVTGELFF.

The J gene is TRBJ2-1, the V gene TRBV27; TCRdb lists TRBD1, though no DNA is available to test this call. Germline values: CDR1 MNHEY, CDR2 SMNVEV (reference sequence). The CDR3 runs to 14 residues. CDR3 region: CASSPEQGKNEQFF.

This CDR3 reads CASSPPEWVTQYF. The chain couples TRBV18 to TRBJ2-3. The germline gives CDR1 KGHSH, CDR2 LQKENI. The CDR3 runs 13 residues. The whole variable domain, remainder taken from reference TRBV18 and TRBJ2-3, is NAGVMQNPRHLVRRRGQEARLRCSPMKGHSHVYWYRQLPEEGLKFMVYLQKENIIDESGMPKERFSAEFPKEGPSILRIQQVVRGDSAAYFCASSPPEWVTQYFGPGTRLTVL.

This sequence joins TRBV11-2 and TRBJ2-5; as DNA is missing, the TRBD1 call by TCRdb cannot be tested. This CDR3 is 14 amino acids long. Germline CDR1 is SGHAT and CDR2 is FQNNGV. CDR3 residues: CASSFTGGEETQYF.

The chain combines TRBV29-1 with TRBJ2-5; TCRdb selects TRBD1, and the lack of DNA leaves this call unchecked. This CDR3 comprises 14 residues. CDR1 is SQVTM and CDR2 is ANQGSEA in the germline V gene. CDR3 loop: CSVELGRAIETQYF.

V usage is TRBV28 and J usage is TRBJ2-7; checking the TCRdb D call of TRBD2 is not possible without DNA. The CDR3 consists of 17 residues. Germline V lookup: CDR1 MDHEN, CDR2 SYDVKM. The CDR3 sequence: CASSLNPAAGTSYEQYF.

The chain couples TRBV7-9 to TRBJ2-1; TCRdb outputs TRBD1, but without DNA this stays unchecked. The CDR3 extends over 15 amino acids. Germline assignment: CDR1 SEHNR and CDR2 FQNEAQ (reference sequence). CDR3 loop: CASSHPDSSYNEQFF.

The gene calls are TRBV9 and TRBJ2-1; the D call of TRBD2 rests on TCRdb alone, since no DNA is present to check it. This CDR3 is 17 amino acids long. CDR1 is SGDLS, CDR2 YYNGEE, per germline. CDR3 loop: CASSVVLAGGPFGEQFF.

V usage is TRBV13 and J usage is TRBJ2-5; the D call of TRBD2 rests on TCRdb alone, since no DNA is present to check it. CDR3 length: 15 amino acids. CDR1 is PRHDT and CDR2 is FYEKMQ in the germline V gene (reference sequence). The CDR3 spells CASSLLKGWGETQYF.

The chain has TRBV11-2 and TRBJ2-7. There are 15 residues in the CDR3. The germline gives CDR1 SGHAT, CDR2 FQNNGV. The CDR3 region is CASSSRFSPDYEQYF. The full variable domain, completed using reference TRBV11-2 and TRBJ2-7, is EAGVAQSPRYKIIEKRQSVAFWCNPISGHATLYWYQQILGQGPKLLIQFQNNGVVDDSQLPKDRFSAERLKGVDSTLKIQPAKLEDSAVYLCASSSRFSPDYEQYFGPGTRLTVT.

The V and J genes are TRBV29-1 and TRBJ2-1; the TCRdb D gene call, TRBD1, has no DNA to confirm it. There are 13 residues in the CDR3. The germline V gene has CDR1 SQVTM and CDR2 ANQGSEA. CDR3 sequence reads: CSPVGGSHNEQFF.

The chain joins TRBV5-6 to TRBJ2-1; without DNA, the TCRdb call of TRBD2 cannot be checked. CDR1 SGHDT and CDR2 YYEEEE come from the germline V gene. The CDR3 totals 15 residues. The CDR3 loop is CASSLGPSAYNEQFF.

CDR3 loop: CASRLGTLKETQYF. The V call is TRBV7-2, the J call TRBJ2-5; checking the TCRdb D call of TRBD1 is not possible without DNA. This CDR3 contains 14 residues. Germline V CDR1 and CDR2: SGHTA, FQGNSA.

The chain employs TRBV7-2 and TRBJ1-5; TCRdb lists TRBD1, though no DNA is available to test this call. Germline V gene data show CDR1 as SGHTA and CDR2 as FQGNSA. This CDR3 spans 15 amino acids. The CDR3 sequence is CASSPLGGMGQPQHF.

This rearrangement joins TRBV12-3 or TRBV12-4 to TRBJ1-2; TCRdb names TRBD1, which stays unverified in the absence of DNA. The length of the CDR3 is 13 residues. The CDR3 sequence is CASSLSPVYGYTF.

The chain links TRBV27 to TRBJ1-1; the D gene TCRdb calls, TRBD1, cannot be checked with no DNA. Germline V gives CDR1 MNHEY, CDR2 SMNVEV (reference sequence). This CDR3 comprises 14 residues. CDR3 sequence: CASNPGQGATEAFF.

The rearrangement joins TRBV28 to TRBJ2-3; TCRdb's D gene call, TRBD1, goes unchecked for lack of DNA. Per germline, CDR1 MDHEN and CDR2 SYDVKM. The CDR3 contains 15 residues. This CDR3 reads CASSLWWGGRDTQYF.

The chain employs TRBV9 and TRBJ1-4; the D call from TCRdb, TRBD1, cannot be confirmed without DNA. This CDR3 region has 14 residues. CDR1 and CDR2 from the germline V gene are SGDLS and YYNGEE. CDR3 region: CASSDGTGGEKLFF.

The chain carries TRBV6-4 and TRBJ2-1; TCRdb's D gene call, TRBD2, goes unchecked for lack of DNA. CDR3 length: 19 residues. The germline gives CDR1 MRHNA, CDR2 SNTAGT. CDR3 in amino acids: CASSDPGTERAAPYNEQFF.

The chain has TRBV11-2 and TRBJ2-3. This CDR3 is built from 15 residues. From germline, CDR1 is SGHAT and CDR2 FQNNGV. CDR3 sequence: CASSLMALGTDTQYF.

The CDR3 spells CASSQSAGLYEQYF. The chain links TRBV4-1 to TRBJ2-7; TCRdb returns TRBD2, unconfirmable since there is no DNA. CDR3 length equals 14 residues. Germline assignment: CDR1 MGHRA and CDR2 YSYEKL.

The CDR3 sequence is CASNPSGGFYEQYF. The genes are TRBV12-3 or TRBV12-4 and TRBJ2-7; absent DNA, TCRdb's TRBD1 call cannot be checked. The CDR3 runs 14 residues.

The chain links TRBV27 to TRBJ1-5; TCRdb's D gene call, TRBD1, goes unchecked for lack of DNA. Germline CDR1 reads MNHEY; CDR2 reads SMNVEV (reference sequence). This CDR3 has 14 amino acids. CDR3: CATGDQGEGQPQHF.

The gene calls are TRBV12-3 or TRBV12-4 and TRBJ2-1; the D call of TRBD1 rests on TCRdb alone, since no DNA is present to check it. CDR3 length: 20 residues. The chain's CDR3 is CASSLSKVGGGLSSYNEQFF.